Reported below is one T cell receptor beta chain. The CDR3 is made up of 10 amino acids. CDR1 and CDR2 from the germline V gene are LNHDA and SQIVND (reference sequence). This specimen belongs to a study of shared clonotypes between healthy human individuals. On the study more broadly: The study drew on a couple of women and three men aged 18 to 49 as donors.

Assay used: immunoSEQ multiplex PCR; TCRdb lists only in-frame clones, some missing. Here the sample spans approximately 2.5 million clones, approximately 94% being singletons. Caucasian adults living in Nashville, Tennessee, provided all samples. The source of this sequence is a young man in good health. Sequenced material: naive CD4+ T cells sorted from blood. Specified subset: CD45RA+ positively selected. The chain carries TRBV19 and TRBJ2-7; D possibly corresponds to TRBD2 (5 bases). The CDR3 DNA is TGTGAGCCAGAGGGCTACGAGCAGTACTTC. It codes for CEPEGYEQYF.